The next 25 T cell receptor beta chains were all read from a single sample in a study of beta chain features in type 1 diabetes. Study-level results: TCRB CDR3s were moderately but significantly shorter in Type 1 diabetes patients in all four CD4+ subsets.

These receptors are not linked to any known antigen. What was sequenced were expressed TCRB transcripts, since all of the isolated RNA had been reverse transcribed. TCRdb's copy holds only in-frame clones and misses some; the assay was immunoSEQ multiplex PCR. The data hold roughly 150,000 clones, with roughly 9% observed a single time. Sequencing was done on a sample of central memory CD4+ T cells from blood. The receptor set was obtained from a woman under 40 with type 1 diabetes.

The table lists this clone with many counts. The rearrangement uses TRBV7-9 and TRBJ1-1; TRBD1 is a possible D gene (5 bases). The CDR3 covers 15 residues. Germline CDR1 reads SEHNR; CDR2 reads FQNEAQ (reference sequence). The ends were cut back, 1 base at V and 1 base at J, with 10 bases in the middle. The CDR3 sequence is CASSLGGDGNTEAFF. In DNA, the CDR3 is TGTGCCAGCAGCTTAGGGGGGGACGGGAACACTGAAGCTTTCTTT.

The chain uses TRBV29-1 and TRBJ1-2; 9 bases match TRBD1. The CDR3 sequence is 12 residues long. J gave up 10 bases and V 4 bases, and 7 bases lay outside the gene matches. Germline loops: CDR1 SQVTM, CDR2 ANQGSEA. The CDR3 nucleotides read TGCAGCGTTGTAAGGGACAGGGACCTCTACACCTTC. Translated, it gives CSVVRDRDLYTF. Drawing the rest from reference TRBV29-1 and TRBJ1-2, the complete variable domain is SAVISQKPSRDICQRGTSLTIQCQVDSQVTMMFWYRQQPGQSLTLIATANQGSEATYESGFVIDKFPISRPNLTFSTLTVSNMSPEDSSIYLCSVVRDRDLYTFGSGTRLTVV.

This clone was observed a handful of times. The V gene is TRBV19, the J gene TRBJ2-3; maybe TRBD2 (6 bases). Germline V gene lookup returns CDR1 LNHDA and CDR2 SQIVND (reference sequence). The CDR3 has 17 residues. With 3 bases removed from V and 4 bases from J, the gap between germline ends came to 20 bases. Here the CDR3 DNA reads TGTGCCAGTAGTATGGGGAGGAAGCATTTTTTGGCAGATACGCAGTATTTT. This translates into CASSMGRKHFLADTQYF.

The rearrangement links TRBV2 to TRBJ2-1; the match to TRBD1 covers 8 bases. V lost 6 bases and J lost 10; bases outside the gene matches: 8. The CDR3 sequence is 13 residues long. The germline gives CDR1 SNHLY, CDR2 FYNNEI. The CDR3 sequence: CASRRDRFGEQFF. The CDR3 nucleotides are TGTGCCAGCAGGCGGGACAGGTTTGGCGAGCAGTTCTTC. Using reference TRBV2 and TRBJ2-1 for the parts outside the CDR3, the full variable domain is EPEVTQTPSHQVTQMGQEVILRCVPISNHLYFYWYRQILGQKVEFLVSFYNNEISEKSEIFDDQFSVERPDGSNFTLKIRSTKLEDSAMYFCASRRDRFGEQFFGPGTRLTVL.

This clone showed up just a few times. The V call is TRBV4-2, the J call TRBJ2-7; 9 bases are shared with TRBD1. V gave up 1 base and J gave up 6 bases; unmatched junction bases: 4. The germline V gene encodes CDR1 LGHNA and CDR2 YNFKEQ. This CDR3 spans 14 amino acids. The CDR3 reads CASSQGQGVAEQYF. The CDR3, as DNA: TGTGCCAGCAGCCAAGGACAGGGGGTCGCCGAGCAGTACTTC.

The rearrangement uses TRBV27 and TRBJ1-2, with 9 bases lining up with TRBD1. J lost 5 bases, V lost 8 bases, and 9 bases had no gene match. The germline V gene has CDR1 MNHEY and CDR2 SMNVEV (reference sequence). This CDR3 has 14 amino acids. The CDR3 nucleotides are TGTGCCAGCTCAGGACAGGGGCTGGGGTATGGCTACACCTTC. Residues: CASSGQGLGYGYTF.

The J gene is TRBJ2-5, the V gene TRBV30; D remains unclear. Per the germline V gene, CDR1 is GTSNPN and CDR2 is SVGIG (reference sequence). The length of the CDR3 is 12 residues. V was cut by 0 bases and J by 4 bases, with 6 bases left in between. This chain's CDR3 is CAWSVSRETQYF. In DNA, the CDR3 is TGTGCCTGGAGTGTGTCCCGAGAGACCCAGTACTTC.

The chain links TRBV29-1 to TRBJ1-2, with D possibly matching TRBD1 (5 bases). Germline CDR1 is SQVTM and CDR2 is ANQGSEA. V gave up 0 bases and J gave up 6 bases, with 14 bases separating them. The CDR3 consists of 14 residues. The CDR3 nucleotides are TGCAGCGTTGAAGAATCTGCAGGGCGAAATGGCTACACCTTC. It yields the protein CSVEESAGRNGYTF.

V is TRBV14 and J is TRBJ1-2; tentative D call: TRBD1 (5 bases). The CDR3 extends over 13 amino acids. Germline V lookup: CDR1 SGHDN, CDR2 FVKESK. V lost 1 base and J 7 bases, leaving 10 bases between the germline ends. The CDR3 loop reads CASSQVGGFGYTF. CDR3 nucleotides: TGTGCCAGCAGCCAAGTCGGGGGGTTTGGCTACACCTTC.

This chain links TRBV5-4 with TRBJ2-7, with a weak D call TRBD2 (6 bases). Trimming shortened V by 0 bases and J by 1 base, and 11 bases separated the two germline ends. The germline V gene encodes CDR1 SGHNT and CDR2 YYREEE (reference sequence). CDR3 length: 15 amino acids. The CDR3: CASSLDGSGSYEQYF. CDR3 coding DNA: TGTGCCAGCAGCTTGGACGGGAGCGGGTCCTACGAGCAGTACTTC.

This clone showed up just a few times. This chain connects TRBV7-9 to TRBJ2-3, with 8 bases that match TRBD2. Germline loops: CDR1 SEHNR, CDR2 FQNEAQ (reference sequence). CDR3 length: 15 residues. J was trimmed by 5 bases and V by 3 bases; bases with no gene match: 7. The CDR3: CASSFFAGGEDTQYF. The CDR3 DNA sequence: TGTGCCAGCAGCTTTTTTGCGGGAGGCGAAGATACGCAGTATTTT.

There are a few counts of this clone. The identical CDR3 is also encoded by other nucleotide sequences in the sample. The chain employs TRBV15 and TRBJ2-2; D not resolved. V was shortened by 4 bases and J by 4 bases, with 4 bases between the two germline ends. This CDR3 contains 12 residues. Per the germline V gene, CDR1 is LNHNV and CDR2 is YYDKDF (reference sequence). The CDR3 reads CATSILTGELFF. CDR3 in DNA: TGTGCCACCAGCATACTCACCGGGGAGCTGTTTTTT. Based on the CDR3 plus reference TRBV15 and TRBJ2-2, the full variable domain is DAMVIQNPRYQVTQFGKPVTLSCSQTLNHNVMYWYQQKSSQAPKLLFHYYDKDFNNEADTPDNFQSRRPNTSFCFLDIRSPGLGDTAMYLCATSILTGELFFGEGSRLTVL.

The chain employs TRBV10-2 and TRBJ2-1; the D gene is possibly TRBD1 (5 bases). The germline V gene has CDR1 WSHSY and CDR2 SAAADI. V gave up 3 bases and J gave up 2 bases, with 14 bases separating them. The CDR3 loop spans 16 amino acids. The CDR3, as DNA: TGCGCCAGCAGTGATATACAGGCTTTCCCCTACAATGAGCAGTTCTTC. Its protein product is CASSDIQAFPYNEQFF.

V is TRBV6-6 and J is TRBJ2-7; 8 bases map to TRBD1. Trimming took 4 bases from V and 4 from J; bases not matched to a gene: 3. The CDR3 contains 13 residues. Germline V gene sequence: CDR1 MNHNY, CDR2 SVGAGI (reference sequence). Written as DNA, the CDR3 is TGTGCCAGCAGTTCCGGGACAGGTTACGAGCAGTACTTC. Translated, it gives CASSSGTGYEQYF.

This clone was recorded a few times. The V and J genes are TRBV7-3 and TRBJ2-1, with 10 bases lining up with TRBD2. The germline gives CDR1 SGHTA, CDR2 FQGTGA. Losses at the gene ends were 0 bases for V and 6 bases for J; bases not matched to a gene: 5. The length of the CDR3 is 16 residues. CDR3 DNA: TGTGCCAGCAGCTTAACCGGGACTAGCGACGCCAATGAGCAGTTCTTC. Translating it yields CASSLTGTSDANEQFF.

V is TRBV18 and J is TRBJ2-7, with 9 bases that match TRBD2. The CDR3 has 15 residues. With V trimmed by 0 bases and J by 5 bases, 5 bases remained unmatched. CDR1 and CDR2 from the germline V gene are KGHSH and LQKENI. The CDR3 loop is CASSPPSSGTHEQYF. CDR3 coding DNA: TGTGCCAGCTCACCACCGTCTAGCGGGACCCACGAGCAGTACTTC.

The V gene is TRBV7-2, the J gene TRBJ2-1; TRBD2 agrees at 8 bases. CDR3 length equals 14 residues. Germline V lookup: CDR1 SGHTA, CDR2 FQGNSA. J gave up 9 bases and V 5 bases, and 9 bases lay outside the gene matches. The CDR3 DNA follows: TGTGCCAGCAGCCCACGGCAGCGGGAGACTGAGCAGTTCTTC. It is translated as CASSPRQRETEQFF.

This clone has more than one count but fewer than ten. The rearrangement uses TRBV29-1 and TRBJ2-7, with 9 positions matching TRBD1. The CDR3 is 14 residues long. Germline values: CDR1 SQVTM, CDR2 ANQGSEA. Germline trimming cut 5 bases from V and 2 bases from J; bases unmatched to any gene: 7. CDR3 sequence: CSVHGTGIAYEQYF. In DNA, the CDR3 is TGCAGCGTTCACGGGACAGGGATCGCCTACGAGCAGTACTTC.

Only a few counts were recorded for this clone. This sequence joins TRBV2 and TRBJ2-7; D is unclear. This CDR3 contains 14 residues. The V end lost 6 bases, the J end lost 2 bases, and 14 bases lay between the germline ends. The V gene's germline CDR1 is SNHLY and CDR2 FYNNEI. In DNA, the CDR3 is TGTGCCAGCAGCCCAGAGGTAGGCCCCTACGAGCAGTACTTC. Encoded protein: CASSPEVGPYEQYF. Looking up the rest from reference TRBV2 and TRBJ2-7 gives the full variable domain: EPEVTQTPSHQVTQMGQEVILRCVPISNHLYFYWYRQILGQKVEFLVSFYNNEISEKSEIFDDQFSVERPDGSNFTLKIRSTKLEDSAMYFCASSPEVGPYEQYFGPGTRLTVT.

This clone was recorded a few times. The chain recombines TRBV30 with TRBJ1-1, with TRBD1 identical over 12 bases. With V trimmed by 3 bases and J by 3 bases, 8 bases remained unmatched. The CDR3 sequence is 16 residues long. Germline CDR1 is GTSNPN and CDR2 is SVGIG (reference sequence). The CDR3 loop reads CAWSAGTGGADTEAFF. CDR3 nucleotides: TGTGCCTGGAGCGCCGGGACAGGGGGCGCGGACACTGAAGCTTTCTTT.

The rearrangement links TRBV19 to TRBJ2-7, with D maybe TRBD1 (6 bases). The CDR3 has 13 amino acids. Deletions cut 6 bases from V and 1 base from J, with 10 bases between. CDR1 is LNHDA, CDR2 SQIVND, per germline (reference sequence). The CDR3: CASRRTDSYEQYF. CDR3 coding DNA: TGTGCCAGTAGAAGGACAGATTCCTACGAGCAGTACTTC.

This CDR3 is CASSPGEETQYF. CDR3 DNA sequence: TGTGCCAGCAGCCCGGGGGAAGAGACCCAGTACTTC. The chain couples TRBV11-1 to TRBJ2-5, with a tentative D call TRBD2 (6 bases). Germline-derived CDR1 and CDR2 are SGHAT and FQDESV (reference sequence). The CDR3 sequence is 12 residues long. Trimming stripped 5 bases from V and 3 bases from J, with 7 bases between.

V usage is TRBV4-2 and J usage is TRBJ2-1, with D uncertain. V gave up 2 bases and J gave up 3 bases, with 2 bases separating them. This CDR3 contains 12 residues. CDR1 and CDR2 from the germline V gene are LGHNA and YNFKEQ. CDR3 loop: CASSQLYNEQFF. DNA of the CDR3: TGTGCCAGCAGCCAACTCTACAATGAGCAGTTCTTC.

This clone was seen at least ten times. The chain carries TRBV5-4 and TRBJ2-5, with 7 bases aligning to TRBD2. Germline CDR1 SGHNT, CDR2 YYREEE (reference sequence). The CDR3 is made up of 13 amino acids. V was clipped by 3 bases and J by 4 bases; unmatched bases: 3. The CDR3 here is CASSSLARETQYF. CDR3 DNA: TGTGCCAGCAGCTCACTAGCGAGAGAGACCCAGTACTTC.

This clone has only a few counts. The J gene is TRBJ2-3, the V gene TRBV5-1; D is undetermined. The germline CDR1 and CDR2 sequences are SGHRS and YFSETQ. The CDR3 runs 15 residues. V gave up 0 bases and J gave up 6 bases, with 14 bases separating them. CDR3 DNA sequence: TGCGCCAGCAGCTTGGCCCAGAACGAGGTGGATACGCAGTATTTT. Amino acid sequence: CASSLAQNEVDTQYF.